Listed here are 2 T cell receptor beta chains from one sample, sequenced in a study of OX40 agonist ivuxolimab in advanced cancers. The protocol was immunoSEQ multiplex PCR, while the TCRdb copy is restricted to in-frame clones and leaves out a portion. The sample holds almost 50,000 clones, about nine tenths seen once. This material consisted of CD4+ or CD8+ T cells sorted from blood, taken in a trial of the OX40 agonist ivuxolimab. These receptors came from an adult with an advanced solid tumor such as melanoma, head and neck, liver or kidney cancer.

The chain carries TRBV27 and TRBJ1-2; D is unresolved. The CDR3 is 14 residues long. V was shortened by 7 bases and J by 8 bases, with 20 bases between the two germline ends. Germline-derived CDR1 and CDR2 are MNHEY and SMNVEV (reference sequence). CDR3 in DNA: TGTGCCAGCAATCAGCACCAGGATCTAATCGGCTACACCTTC. Amino acid sequence: CASNQHQDLIGYTF.

This clone was detected once. The gene calls are TRBV18 and TRBJ2-7; 9 nucleotides match TRBD1. V lost 0 bases to trimming and J lost 5 bases; unmatched junction nucleotides: 8. The CDR3 has 16 residues. Looked up from germline, CDR1 is KGHSH and CDR2 is LQKENI. Here the CDR3 reads CASSPPPGTGPHEQYF. The CDR3 DNA sequence: TGTGCCAGCTCACCACCCCCCGGGACAGGGCCCCACGAGCAGTACTTC.